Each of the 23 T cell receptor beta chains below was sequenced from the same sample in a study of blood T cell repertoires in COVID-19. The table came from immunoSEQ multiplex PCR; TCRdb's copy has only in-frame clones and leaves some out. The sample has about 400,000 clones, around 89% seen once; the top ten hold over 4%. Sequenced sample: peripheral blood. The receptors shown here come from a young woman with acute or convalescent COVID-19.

The CDR3 reads CASSLGATANYGYTF. The DNA of the CDR3 is TGTGCCAGCAGCTTGGGGGCGACCGCTAACTATGGCTACACCTTC. The rearrangement uses TRBV5-5 and TRBJ1-2; D is undetermined. Germline loops: CDR1 SGHKS, CDR2 YYEKEE (reference sequence). Trimming left V 0 bases short and J 0 bases short, with 9 bases between. The CDR3 loop spans 15 amino acids.

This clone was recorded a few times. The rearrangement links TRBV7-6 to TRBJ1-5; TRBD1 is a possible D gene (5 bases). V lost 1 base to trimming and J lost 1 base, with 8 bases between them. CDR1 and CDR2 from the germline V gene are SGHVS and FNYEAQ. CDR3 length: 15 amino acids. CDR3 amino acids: CASSLGGESNQPQHF. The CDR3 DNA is TGTGCCAGCAGCTTAGGGGGGGAAAGCAATCAGCCCCAGCATTTT.

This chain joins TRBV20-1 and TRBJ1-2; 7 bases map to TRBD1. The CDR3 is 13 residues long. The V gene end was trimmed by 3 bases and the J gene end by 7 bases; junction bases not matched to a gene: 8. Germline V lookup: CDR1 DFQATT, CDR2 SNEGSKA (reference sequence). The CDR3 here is CSASLPSGGGYTF. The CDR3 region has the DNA TGCAGTGCTAGTTTGCCCTCAGGGGGTGGCTACACCTTC.

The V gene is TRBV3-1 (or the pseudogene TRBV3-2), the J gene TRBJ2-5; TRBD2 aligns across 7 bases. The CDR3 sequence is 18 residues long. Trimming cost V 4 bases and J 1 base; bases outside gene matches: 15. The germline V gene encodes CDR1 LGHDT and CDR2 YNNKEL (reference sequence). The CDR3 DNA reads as TGTGCCAGCAGCCCGGGGGGATCTCGGCCTTCGATCCAAGAGACCCAGTACTTC. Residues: CASSPGGSRPSIQETQYF.

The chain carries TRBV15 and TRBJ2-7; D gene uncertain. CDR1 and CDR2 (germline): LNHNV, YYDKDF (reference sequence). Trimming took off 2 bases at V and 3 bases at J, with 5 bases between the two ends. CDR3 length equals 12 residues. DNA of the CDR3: TGTGCCACCAGCAGACCCGGCTACGAGCAGTACTTC. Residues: CATSRPGYEQYF. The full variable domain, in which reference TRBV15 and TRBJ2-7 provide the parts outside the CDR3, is DAMVIQNPRYQVTQFGKPVTLSCSQTLNHNVMYWYQQKSSQAPKLLFHYYDKDFNNEADTPDNFQSRRPNTSFCFLDIRSPGLGDTAMYLCATSRPGYEQYFGPGTRLTVT.

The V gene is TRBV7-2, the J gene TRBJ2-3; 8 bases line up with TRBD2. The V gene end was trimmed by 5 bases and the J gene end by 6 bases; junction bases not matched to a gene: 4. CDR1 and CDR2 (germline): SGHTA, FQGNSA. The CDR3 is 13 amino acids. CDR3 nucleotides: TGTGCCAGCAGCATCCGGGGGGGGGATACGCAGTATTTT. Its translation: CASSIRGGDTQYF.

CDR3 nucleotide sequence: TGTGCCAGCTCACCAAGGGGGCAGGGAGGCTACAATGAGCAGTTCTTC. It translates to CASSPRGQGGYNEQFF. The chain joins TRBV18 to TRBJ2-1; TRBD1 might be the D (7 bases). The germline V gene encodes CDR1 KGHSH and CDR2 LQKENI. The CDR3 spans 16 residues. Trimming took 2 bases from V and 3 from J, leaving 14 bases between them.

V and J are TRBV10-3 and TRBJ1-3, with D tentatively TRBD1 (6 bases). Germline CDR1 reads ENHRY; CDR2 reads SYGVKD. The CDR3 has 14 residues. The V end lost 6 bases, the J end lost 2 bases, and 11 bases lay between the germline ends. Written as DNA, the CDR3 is TGTGCCATCAGGGTCCAGGGGCCTGGAAACACCATATATTTT. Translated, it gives CAIRVQGPGNTIYF.

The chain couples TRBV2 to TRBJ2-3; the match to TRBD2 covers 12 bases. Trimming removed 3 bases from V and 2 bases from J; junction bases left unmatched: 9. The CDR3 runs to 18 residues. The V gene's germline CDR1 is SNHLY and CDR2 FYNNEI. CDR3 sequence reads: CASSDGLAGRTLTDTQYF. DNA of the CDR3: TGTGCCAGCAGTGACGGACTAGCGGGGAGAACCCTCACAGATACGCAGTATTTT.

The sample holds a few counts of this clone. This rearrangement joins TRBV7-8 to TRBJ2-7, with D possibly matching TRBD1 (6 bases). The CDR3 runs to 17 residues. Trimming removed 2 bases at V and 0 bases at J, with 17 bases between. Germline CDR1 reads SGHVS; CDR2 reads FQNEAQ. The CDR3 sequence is CASSLNWDKYLSYEQYF. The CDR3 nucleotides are TGTGCCAGCAGCTTAAACTGGGACAAATACCTCTCCTACGAGCAGTACTTC.

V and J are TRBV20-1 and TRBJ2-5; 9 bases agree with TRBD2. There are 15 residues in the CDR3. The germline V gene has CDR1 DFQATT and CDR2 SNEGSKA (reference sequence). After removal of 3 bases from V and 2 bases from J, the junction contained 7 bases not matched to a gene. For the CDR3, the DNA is TGCAGTGCTAGTCATGCTAGCGGGGATCAAGAGACCCAGTACTTC. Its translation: CSASHASGDQETQYF.

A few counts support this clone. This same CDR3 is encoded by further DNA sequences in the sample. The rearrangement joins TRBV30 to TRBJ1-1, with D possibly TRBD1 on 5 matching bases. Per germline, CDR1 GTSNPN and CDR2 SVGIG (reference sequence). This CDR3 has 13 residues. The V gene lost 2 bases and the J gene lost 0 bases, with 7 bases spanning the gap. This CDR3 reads CAWSRGMNTEAFF. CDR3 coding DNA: TGTGCCTGGAGTAGGGGAATGAACACTGAAGCTTTCTTT.

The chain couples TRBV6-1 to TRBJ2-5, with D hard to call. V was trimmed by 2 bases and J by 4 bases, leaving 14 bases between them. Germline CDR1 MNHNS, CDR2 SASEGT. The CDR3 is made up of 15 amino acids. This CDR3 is CASSERSLAAETQYF. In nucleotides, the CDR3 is TGTGCCAGCAGTGAAAGGAGCCTTGCGGCAGAGACCCAGTACTTC.

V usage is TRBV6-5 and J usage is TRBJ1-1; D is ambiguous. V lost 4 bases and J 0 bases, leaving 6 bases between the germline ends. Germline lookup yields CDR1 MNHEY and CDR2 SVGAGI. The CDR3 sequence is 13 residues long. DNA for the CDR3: TGTGCCAGCAGTTCAACTATGAACACTGAAGCTTTCTTT. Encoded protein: CASSSTMNTEAFF.

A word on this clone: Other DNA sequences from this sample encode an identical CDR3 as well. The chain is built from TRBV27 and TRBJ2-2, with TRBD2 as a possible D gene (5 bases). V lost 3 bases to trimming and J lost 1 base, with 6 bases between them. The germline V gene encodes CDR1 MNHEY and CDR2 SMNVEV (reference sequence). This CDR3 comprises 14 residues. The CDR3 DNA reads TGTGCCAGCAGTTTTGGAGGGAACACCGGGGAGCTGTTTTTT. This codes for CASSFGGNTGELFF.

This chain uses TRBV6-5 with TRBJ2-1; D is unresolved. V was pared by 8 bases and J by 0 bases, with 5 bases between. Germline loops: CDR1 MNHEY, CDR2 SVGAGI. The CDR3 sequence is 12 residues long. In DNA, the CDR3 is TGTGCCAGCGCGAGCTCCTACAATGAGCAGTTCTTC. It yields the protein CASASSYNEQFF.

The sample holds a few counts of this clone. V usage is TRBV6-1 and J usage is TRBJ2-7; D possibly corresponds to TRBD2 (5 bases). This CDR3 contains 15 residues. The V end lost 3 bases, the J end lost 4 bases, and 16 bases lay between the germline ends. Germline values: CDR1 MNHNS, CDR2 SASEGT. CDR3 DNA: TGTGCCAGCAGTGATGAGGGAGTGTGGATGTACGAGCAGTACTTC. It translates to CASSDEGVWMYEQYF.

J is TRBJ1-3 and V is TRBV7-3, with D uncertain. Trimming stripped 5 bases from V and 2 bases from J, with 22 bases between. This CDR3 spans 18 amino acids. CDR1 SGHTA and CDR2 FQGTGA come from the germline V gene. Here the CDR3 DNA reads TGTGCCAGCAGCACCACCCCGCGACGGGATCAGACTGGAAACACCATATATTTT. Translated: CASSTTPRRDQTGNTIYF.

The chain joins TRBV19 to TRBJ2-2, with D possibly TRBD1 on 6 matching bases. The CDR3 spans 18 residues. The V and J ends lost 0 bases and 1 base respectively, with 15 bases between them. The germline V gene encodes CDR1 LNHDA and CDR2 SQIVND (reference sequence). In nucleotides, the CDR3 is TGTGCCAGTAGTATAGAGAACGACAGGAAAGAGAACACCGGGGAGCTGTTTTTT. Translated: CASSIENDRKENTGELFF.

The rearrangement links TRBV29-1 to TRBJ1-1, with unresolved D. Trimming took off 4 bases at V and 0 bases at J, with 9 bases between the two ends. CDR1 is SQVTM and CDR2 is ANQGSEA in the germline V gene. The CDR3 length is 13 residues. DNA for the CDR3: TGCAGCGTTGTCCAGGTCCTGAACACTGAAGCTTTCTTT. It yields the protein CSVVQVLNTEAFF.

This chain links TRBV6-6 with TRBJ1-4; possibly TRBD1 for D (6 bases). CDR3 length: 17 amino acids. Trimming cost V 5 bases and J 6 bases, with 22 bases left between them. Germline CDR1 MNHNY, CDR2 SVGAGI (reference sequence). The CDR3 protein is CASSPDRNPKFDEKLFF. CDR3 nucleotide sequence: TGTGCCAGCAGTCCCGACAGGAACCCAAAGTTTGATGAAAAACTGTTTTTT.

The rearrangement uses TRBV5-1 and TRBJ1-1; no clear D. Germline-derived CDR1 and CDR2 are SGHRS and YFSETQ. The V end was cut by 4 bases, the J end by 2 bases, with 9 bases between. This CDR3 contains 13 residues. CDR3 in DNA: TGCGCCAGCAGCGCGGCGAGCAACACTGAAGCTTTCTTT. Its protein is CASSAASNTEAFF.

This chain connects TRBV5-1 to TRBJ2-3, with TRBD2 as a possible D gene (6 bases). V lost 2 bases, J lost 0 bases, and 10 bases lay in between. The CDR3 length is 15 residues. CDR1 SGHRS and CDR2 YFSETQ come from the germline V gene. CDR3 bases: TGCGCCAGCAGCTTCGCGGGGCGAAGCACAGATACGCAGTATTTT. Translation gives CASSFAGRSTDTQYF.